The TCR beta chain described here comes from a study of blood T cell repertoires in COVID-19. Across the whole study: Both acute and convalescent COVID-19 samples were obtained from the United States, Italy and Spain. T cells, B-cell-depleted T cells, or PBMCs supplied cDNA or gDNA.

Seattle patients were enrolled during active infection and followed longitudinally. In the original analysis: Counts of nucleated cells, estimated from reference gene primer amplification, were obtained. Measured with immunoSEQ multiplex PCR; TCRdb has only the in-frame clones, and not every one. That table gives V, J and clone size, and the DNA gave D and trimming. The table records about 250,000 clones, approximately 90% of them present only once. In germline, CDR1 is MNHEY, CDR2 SVGAGI. Trimming left V 0 bases short and J 9 bases short, with 15 bases between. There are 14 residues in the CDR3. The rearrangement joins TRBV6-5 to TRBJ2-7; unclear D gene. Sequences were obtained from peripheral blood. The origin of this receptor is a young woman with COVID-19, enrolled during active disease. The CDR3 is CASSYSYGVDVQYV. The CDR3 nucleotides are TGTGCCAGCAGTTACTCGTATGGAGTAGACGTGCAGTACGTC.